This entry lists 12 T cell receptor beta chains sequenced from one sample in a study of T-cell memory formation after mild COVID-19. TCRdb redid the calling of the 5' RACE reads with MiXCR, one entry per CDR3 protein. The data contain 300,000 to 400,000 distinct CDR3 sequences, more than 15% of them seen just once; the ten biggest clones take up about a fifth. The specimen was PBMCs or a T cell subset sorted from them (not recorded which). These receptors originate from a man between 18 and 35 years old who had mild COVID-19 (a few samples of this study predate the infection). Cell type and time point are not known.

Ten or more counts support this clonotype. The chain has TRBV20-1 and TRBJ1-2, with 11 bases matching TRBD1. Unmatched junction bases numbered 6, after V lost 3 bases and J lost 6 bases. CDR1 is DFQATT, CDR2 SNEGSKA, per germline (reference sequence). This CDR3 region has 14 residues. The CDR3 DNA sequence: TGCAGTGCTAGTGCCGGACAGGGGGCGGATGGCTACACCTTC. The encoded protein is CSASAGQGADGYTF.

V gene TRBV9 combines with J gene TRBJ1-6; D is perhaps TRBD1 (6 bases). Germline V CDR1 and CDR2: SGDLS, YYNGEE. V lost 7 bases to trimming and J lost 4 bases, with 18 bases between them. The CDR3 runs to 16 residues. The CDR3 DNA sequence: TGTGCCAGCGGGGGACATTCGGGACCATATAATTCACCCCTCCACTTT. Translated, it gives CASGGHSGPYNSPLHF.

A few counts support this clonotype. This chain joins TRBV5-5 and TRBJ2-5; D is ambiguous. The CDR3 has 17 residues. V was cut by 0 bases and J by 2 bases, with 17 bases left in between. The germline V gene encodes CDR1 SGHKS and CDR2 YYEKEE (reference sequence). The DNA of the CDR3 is TGTGCCAGCAGCTTGGCCCCTACGGGTGGATCACAAGAGACCCAGTACTTC. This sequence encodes CASSLAPTGGSQETQYF.

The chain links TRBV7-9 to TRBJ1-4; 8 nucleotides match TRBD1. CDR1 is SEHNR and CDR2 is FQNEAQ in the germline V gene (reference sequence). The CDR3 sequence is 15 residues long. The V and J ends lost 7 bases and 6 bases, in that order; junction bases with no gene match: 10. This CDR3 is CASNAVGRGHEKLFF. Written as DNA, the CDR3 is TGTGCCAGCAACGCAGTCGGCAGGGGGCATGAAAAACTGTTTTTT.

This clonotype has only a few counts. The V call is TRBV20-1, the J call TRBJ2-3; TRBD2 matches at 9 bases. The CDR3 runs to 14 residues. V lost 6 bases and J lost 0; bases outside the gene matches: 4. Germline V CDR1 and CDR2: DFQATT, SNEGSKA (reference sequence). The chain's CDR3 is CSAGGGASTDTQYF. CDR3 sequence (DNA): TGCAGTGCAGGCGGGGGGGCTAGCACAGATACGCAGTATTTT.

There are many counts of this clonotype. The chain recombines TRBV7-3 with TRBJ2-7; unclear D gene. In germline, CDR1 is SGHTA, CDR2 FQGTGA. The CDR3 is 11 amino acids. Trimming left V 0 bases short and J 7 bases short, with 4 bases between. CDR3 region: CASSLTGEQYF. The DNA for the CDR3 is TGTGCCAGCAGCTTAACGGGAGAGCAGTACTTC.

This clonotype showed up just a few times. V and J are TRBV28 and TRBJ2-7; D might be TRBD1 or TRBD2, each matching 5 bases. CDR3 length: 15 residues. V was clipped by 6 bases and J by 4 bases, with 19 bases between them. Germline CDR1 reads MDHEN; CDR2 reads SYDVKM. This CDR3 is CASRSTGANGYEQYV. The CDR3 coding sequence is TGTGCCAGCAGATCTACCGGGGCGAACGGGTACGAGCAGTACGTC.

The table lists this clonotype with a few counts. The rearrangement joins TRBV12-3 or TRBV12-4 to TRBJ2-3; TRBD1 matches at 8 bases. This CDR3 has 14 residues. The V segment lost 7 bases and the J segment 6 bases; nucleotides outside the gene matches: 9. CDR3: CASKPGGIEDTQYF. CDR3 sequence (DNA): TGTGCCAGCAAACCAGGGGGCATCGAGGATACGCAGTATTTT.

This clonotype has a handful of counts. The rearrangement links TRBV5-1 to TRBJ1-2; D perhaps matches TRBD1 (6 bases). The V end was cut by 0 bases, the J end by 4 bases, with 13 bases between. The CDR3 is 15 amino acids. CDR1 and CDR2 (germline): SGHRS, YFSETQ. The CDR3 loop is CASSLVRGATYGYTF. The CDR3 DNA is TGCGCCAGCAGCTTGGTAAGGGGGGCCACCTATGGCTACACCTTC. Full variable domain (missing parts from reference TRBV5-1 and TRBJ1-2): KAGVTQTPRYLIKTRGQQVTLSCSPISGHRSVSWYQQTPGQGLQFLFEYFSETQRNKGNFPGRFSGRQFSNSRSEMNVSTLELGDSALYLCASSLVRGATYGYTFGSGTRLTVV.

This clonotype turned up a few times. CDR3: CSVPEAFF. The CDR3 bases are TGCAGCGTTCCTGAAGCTTTCTTT. This chain joins TRBV29-1 and TRBJ1-1; D remains ambiguous. CDR3 length equals 8 residues. The V end lost 5 bases, the J end lost 6 bases, and 1 base lay between the germline ends. Per the germline V gene, CDR1 is SQVTM and CDR2 is ANQGSEA. Full variable domain (rest looked up from reference TRBV29-1 and TRBJ1-1): SAVISQKPSRDICQRGTSLTIQCQVDSQVTMMFWYRQQPGQSLTLIATANQGSEATYESGFVIDKFPISRPNLTFSTLTVSNMSPEDSSIYLCSVPEAFFGQGTRLTVV.

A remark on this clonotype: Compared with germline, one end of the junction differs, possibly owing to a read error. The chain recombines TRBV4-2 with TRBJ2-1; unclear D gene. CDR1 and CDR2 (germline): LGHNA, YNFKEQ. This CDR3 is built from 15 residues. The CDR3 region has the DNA TGTGCCAGCACCCCCAAGGTCGAAACCTATAATGAGCAGTTCTTC. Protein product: CASTPKVETYNEQFF.

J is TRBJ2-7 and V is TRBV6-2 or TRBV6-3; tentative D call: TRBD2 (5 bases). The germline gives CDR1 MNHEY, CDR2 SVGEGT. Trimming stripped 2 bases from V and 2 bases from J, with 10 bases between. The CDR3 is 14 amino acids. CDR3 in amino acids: CASSYAGLPYEQYV. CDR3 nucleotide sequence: TGTGCCAGCAGTTACGCCGGACTCCCCTACGAGCAGTACGTC.